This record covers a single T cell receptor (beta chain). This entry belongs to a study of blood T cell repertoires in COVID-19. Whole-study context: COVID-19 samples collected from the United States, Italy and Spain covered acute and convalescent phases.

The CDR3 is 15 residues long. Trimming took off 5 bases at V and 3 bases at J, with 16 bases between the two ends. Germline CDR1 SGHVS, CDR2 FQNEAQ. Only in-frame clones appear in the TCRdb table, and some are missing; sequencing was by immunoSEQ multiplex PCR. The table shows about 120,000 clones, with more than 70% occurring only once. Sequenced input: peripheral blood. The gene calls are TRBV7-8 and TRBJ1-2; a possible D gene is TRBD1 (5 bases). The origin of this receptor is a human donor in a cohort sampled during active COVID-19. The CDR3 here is CASSPRPGEDYGYTF. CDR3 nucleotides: TGTGCCAGCAGCCCCCGCCCGGGGGAGGACTATGGCTACACCTTC.